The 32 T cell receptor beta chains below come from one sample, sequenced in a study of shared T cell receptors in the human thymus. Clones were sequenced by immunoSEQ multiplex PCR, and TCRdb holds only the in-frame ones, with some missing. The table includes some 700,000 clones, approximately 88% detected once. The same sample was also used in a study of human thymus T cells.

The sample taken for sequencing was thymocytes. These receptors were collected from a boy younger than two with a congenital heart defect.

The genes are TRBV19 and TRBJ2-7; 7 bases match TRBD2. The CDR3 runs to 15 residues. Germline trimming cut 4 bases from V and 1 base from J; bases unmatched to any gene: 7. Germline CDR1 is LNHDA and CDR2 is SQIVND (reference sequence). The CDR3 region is CASSRGLADSYEQYF. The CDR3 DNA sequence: TGTGCCAGTAGTAGGGGCCTAGCGGATTCCTACGAGCAGTACTTC.

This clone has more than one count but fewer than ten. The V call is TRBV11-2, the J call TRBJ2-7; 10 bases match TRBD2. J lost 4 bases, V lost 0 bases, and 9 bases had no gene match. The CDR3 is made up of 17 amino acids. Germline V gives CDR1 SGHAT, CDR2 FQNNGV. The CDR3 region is CASSLDGGVAGGYEQYF. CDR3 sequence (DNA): TGTGCCAGCAGCTTAGACGGGGGGGTAGCGGGAGGTTACGAGCAGTACTTC.

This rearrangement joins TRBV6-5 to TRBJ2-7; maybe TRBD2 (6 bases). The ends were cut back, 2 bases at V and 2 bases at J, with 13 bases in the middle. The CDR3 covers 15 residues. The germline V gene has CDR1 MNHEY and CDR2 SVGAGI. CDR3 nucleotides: TGTGCCAGCAGTTACCCGAGCGGGTACACCTACGAGCAGTACTTC. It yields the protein CASSYPSGYTYEQYF.

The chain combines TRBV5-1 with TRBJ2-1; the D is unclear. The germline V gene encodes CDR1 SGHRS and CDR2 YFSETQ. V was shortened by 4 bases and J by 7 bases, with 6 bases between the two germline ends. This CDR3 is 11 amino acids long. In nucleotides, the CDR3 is TGCGCCAGCAGCCTAGATAATGAGCAGTTCTTC. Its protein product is CASSLDNEQFF.

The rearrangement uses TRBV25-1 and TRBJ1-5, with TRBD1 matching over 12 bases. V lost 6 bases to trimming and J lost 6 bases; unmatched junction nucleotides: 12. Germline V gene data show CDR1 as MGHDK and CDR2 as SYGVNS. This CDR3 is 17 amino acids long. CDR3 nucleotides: TGTGCCAGCAGCCCCGAGAGGGACAGGGGGCGCGGTCAGCCCCAGCATTTT. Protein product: CASSPERDRGRGQPQHF. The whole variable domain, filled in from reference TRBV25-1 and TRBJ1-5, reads EADIYQTPRYLVIGTGKKITLECSQTMGHDKMYWYQQDPGMELHLIHYSYGVNSTEKGDLSSESTVSRIRTEHFPLTLESARPSHTSQYLCASSPERDRGRGQPQHFGDGTRLSIL.

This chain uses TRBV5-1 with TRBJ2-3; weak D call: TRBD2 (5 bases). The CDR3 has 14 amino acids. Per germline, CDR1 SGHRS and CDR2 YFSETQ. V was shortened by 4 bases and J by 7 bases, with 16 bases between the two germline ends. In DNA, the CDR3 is TGCGCCAGCAGCGCCCCTCGCACTAGTTATACGCAGTATTTT. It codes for CASSAPRTSYTQYF. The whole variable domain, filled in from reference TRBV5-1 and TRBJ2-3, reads KAGVTQTPRYLIKTRGQQVTLSCSPISGHRSVSWYQQTPGQGLQFLFEYFSETQRNKGNFPGRFSGRQFSNSRSEMNVSTLELGDSALYLCASSAPRTSYTQYFGPGTRLTVL.

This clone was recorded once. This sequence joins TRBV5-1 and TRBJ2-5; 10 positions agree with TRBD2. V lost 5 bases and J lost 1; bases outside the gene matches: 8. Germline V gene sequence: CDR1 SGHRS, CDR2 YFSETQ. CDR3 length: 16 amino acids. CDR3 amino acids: CASSPTSGKIQETQYF. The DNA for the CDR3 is TGCGCCAGCAGTCCAACTAGCGGGAAGATCCAAGAGACCCAGTACTTC.

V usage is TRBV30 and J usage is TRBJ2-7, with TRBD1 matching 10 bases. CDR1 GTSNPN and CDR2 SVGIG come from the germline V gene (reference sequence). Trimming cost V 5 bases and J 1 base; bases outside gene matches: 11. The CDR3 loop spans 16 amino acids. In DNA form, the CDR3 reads TGTGCCTGGCGAAGACCCCGGGACAGGGGATCCTACGAGCAGTACTTC. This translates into CAWRRPRDRGSYEQYF.

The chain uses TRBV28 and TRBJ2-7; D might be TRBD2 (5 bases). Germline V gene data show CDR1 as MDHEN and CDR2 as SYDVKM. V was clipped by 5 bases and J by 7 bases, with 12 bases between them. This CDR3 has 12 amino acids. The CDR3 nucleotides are TGTGCCAGCAGTCCACTAGGGTTTGAGCAGTACTTC. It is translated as CASSPLGFEQYF.

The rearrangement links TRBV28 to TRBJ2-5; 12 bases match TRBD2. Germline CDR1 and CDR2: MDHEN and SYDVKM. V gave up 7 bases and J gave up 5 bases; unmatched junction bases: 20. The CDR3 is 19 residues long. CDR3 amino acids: CASTRRGSSGRAYWETQYF. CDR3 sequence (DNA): TGTGCCAGCACCCGGAGGGGGTCTAGCGGGAGGGCCTATTGGGAGACCCAGTACTTC.

CDR3 sequence: CASRILPGLAELWARYEQYF. The CDR3 bases are TGTGCAAGTCGCATACTCCCGGGACTAGCAGAACTGTGGGCTCGGTACGAGCAGTACTTC. The J gene is TRBJ2-7, the V gene TRBV12-2; TRBD2 is taken as the D call from the table, unchecked against the DNA. TRBV12-2 has pseudogene status. The CDR3 runs to 20 residues.

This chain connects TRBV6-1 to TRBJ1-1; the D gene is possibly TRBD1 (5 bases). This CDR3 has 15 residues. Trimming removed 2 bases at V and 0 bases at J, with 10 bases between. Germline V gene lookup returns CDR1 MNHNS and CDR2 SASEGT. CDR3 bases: TGTGCCAGCAGTGAACCCGACAGCCTGAACACTGAAGCTTTCTTT. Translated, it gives CASSEPDSLNTEAFF.

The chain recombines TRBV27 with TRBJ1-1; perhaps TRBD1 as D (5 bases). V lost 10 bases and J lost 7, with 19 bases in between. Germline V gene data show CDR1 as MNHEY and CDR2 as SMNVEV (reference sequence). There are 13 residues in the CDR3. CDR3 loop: CATKITGPGEAFF. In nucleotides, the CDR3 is TGTGCCACCAAAATTACAGGACCCGGTGAAGCTTTCTTT.

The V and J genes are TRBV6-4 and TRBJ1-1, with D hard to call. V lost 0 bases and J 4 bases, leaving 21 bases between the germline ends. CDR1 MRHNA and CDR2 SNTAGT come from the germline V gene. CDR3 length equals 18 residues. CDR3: CASSDSAGFPPRGTEAFF. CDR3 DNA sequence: TGTGCCAGCAGTGACTCAGCCGGTTTCCCACCCCGGGGCACTGAAGCTTTCTTT.

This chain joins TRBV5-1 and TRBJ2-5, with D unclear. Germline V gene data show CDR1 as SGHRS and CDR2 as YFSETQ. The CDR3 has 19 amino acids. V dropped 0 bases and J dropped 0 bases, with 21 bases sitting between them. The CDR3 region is CASSLAFGVAGHDQETQYF. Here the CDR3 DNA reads TGCGCCAGCAGCTTGGCCTTCGGTGTTGCAGGCCATGACCAAGAGACCCAGTACTTC.

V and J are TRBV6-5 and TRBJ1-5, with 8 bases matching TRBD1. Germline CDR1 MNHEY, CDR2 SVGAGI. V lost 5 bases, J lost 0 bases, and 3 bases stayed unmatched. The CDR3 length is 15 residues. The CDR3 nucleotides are TGTGCCAGCAGTGGACAGGGTCCTAGCAATCAGCCCCAGCATTTT. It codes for CASSGQGPSNQPQHF.

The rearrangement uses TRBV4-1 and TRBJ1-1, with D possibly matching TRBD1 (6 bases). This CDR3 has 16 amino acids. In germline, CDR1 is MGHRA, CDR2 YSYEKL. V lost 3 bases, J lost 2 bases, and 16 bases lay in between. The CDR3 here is CASSHQLQGKNTEAFF. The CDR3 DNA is TGCGCCAGCAGCCACCAGCTACAGGGAAAAAACACTGAAGCTTTCTTT.

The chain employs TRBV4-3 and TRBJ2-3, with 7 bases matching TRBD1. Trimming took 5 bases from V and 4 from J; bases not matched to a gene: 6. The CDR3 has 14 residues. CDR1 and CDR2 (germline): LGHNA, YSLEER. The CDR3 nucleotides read TGCGCCAGCAGCAACAGGGGTGCCCCAGATACGCAGTATTTT. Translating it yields CASSNRGAPDTQYF.

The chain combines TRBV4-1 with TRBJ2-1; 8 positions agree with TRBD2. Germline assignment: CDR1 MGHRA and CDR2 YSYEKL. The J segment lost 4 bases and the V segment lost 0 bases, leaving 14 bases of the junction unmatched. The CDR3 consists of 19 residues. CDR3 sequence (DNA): TGCGCCAGCAGCCAAGATTCCGTCATGCGACGGGAGGGTTACAATGAGCAGTTCTTC. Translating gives CASSQDSVMRREGYNEQFF.

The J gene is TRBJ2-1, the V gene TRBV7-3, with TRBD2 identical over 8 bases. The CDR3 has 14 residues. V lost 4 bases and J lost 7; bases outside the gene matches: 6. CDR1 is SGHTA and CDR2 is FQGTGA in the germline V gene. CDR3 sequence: CASSSPGLGNEQFF. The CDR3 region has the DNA TGTGCCAGCAGCTCCCCGGGACTAGGAAATGAGCAGTTCTTC. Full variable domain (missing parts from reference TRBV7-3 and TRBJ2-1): GAGVSQTPSNKVTEKGKYVELRCDPISGHTALYWYRQSLGQGPEFLIYFQGTGAADDSGLPNDRFFAVRPEGSVSTLKIQRTERGDSAVYLCASSSPGLGNEQFFGPGTRLTVL.

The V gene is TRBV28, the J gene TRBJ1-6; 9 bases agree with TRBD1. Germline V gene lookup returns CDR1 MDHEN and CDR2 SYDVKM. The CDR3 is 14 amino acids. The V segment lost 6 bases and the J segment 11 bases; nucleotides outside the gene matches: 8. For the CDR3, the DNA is TGTGCCAGCAGCCCGGGACAGGGTAGTGCACCCCTCCACTTT. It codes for CASSPGQGSAPLHF.

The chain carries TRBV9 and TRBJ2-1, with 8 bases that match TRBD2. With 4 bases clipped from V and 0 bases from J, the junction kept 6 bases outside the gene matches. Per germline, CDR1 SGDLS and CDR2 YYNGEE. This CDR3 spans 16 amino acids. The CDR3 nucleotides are TGTGCCAGCAGCACCCCCAGCGGGGGCTCCTACAATGAGCAGTTCTTC. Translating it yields CASSTPSGGSYNEQFF. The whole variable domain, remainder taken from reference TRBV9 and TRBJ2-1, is DSGVTQTPKHLITATGQRVTLRCSPRSGDLSVYWYQQSLDQGLQFLIQYYNGEERAKGNILERFSAQQFPDLHSELNLSSLELGDSALYFCASSTPSGGSYNEQFFGPGTRLTVL.

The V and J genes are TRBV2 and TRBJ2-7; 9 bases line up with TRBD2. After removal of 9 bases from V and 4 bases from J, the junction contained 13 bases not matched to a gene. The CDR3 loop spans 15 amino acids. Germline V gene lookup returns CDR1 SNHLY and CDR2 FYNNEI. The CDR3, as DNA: TGTGCCAGTGACAAAACAGCGGGAGGTGTATACGAGCAGTACTTC. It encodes CASDKTAGGVYEQYF.

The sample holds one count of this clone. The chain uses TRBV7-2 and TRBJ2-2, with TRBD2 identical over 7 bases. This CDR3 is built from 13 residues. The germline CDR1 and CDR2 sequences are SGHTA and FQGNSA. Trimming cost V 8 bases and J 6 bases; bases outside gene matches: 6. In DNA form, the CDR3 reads TGTGCCAGCCTTGCGGGAGTCGCCGGGGAGCTGTTTTTT. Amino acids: CASLAGVAGELFF.

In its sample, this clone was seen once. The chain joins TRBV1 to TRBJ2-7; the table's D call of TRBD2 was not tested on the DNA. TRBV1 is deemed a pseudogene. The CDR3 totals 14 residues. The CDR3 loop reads CTSSHRRSSYEQYF. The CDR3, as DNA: TGCACCAGCAGCCATCGTCGGAGCTCCTACGAGCAGTACTTC.

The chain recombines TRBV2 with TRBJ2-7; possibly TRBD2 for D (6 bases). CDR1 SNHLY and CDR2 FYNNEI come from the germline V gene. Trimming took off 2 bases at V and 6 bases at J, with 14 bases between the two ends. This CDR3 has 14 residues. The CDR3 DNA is TGTGCCAGCAGTGAATGGGGGGAGGTCGGCGAGCAGTACTTC. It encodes CASSEWGEVGEQYF.

The CDR3: CASSHGRTDPTSTDTQYF. Written as DNA, the CDR3 is TGTGCCAGCAGCCACGGGAGGACGGATCCGACTAGCACAGATACGCAGTATTTT. V is TRBV11-3 and J is TRBJ2-3; 7 bases are shared with TRBD2. Trimming took 5 bases from V and 0 from J; bases not matched to a gene: 14. Germline values: CDR1 SGHNT, CDR2 YENEEA. The length of the CDR3 is 18 residues.

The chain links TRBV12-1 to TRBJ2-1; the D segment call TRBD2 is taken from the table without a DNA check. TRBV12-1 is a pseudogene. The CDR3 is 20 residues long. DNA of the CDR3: TGTGCCAGCAGCTTTTGGCCACGTGGGACTAGCGGTAGCTCCTACAATGAGCAGTTCTTC. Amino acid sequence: CASSFWPRGTSGSSYNEQFF.

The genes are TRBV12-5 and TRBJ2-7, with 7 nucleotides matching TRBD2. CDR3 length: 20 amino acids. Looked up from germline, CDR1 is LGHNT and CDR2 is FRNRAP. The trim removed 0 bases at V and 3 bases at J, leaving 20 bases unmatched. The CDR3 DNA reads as TGTGCTAGTGGTTTGGTACGGGGTCGGCTAGCGGAACCGTGGCACTACGAGCAGTACTTC. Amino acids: CASGLVRGRLAEPWHYEQYF.

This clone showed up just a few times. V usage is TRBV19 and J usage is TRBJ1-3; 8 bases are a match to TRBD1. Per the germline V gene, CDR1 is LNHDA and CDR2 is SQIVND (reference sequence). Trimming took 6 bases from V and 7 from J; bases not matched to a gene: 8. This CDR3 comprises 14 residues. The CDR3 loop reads CASRKRQGRNTIYF. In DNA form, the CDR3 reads TGTGCCAGTAGGAAACGACAGGGGCGGAACACCATATATTTT. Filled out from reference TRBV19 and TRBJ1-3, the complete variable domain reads DGGITQSPKYLFRKEGQNVTLSCEQNLNHDAMYWYRQDPGQGLRLIYYSQIVNDFQKGDIAEGYSVSREKKESFPLTVTSAQKNPTAFYLCASRKRQGRNTIYFGEGSWLTVV.

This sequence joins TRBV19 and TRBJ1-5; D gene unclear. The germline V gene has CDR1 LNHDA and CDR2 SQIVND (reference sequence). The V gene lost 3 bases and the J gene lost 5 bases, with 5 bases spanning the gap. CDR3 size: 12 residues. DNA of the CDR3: TGTGCCAGTAGTATTCCGGATCAGCCCCAGCATTTT. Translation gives CASSIPDQPQHF.

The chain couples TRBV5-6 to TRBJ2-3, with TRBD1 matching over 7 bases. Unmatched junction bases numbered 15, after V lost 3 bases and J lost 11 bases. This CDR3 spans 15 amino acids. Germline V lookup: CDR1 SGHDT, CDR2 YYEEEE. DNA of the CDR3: TGTGCCAGCAGCTCGGGACAGCCGATAACCGGCCTGCAGTATTTT. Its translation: CASSSGQPITGLQYF.